This TCR beta chain derives from a study of blood T cell repertoires in COVID-19. Study background: Both acute and convalescent COVID-19 samples were obtained from the United States, Italy and Spain. The analysed material was cDNA or gDNA that came from T cells, B-cell-depleted T cells, or PBMCs.

Method: immunoSEQ multiplex PCR; TCRdb's copy keeps in-frame clones and lacks some. This table has about 40,000 clones, roughly 77% appearing once. The sequence derives from a man at least 80 years old with acute or convalescent COVID-19. Sequenced material: peripheral blood.

For the CDR3, the DNA is TGTGCCAGCACCGACTTATACTACGAGCAGTACTTC. It yields the protein CASTDLYYEQYF. The rearrangement joins TRBV5-5 to TRBJ2-7; D is ambiguous. V was trimmed by 6 bases and J by 3 bases, leaving 10 bases between them. The germline V gene has CDR1 SGHKS and CDR2 YYEKEE (reference sequence). The CDR3 consists of 12 residues.